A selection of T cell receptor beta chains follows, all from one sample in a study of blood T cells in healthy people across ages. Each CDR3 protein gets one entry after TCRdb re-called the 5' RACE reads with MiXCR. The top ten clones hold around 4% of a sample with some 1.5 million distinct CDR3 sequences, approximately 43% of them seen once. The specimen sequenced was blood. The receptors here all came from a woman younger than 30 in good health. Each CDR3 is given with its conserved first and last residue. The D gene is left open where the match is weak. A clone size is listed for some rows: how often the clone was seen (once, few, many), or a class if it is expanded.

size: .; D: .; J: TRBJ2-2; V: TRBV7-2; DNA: TGTGCCAGCCCCAAGACACTGGGACAGAACACCGGGGAGCTGTTTTTT; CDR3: CASPKTLGQNTGELFF
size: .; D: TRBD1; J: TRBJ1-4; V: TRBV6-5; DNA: TGTGCCAGCAGTTACGTGACAGGGGGCGGTGAAAAACTGTTTTTT; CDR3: CASSYVTGGGEKLFF
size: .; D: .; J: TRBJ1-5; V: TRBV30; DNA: TGTGCCTGGAGCGACGGCGGGGGCCAGCCCCAGCATTTT; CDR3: CAWSDGGGQPQHF
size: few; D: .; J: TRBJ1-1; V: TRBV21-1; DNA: TGTGCCAGCAGTCCTAGGGGGGGGGTCGATGACACTGAAGCTTTCTTT; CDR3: CASSPRGGVDDTEAFF
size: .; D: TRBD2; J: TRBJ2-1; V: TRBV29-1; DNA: TGCAGCGTGGGACTAAACCCCTTGGGTGAGCAGTTCTTC; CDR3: CSVGLNPLGEQFF
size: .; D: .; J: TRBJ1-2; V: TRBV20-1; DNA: TGCAGTGCTAGAAACACTGTCCGCGGAAGATATGGCTACACCTTC; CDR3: CSARNTVRGRYGYTF
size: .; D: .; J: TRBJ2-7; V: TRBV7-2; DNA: TGTGCCAGCAGCTTCGTGCGGGGAAGGGTAGAGATCCAGTACTTC; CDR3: CASSFVRGRVEIQYF
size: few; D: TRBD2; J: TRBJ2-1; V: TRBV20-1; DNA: TGCAGTGCTAGGAACCCGCGACCGGGACTAGAGGTGAATGAGCAGTTCTTC; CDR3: CSARNPRPGLEVNEQFF
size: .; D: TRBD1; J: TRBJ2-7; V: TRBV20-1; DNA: TGCAGTGCTAGTTCTGCGGCTCCGGGACAGGGATTGTACGAGCAGTACTTC; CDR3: CSASSAAPGQGLYEQYF
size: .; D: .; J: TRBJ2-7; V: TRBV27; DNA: TGTGCCGGCAGTCCCCGTTCCTATCCGGGAGCTGAGCAGTACTTC; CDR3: CAGSPRSYPGAEQYF
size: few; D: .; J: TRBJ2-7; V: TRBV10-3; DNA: TGTGCCATCAGTGATCCAGGGAGCTCCTACGAGCAGTACTTC; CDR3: CAISDPGSSYEQYF
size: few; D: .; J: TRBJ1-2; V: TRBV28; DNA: TGTGCCAGCATCCAGGGGAACTATGGCTACACCTTC; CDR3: CASIQGNYGYTF
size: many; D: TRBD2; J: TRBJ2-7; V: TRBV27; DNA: TGTGCCAGCAGTTTGGGGACTAGTGGAAACGAGCAGTACTTC; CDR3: CASSLGTSGNEQYF
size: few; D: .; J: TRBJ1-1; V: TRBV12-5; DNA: TGTGCTAGTGGTCCAGGGGACTTAGAAGCTTTCTTT; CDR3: CASGPGDLEAFF
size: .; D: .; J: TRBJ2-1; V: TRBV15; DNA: TGTGCCACCAGCAGAGCTACAGGGTCCTACAATGAGCAGTTCTTC; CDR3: CATSRATGSYNEQFF
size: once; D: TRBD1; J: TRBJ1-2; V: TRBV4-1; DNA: TGCGCCAGCAGCCCGGGGGGGACAGGAAGCTATGGCTACACCTTC; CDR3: CASSPGGTGSYGYTF
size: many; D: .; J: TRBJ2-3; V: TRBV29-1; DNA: TGCAGCGTTGCGGCGGGGTTCACAGATACGCAGTATTTT; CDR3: CSVAAGFTDTQYF
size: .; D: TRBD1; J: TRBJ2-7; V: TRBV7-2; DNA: TGTGCCAGCAGCTCACCCCAAAACCGAGGGGGCTCCTACAATGAGCAGTACTTC; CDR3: CASSSPQNRGGSYNEQYF
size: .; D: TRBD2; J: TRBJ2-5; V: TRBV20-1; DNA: TGCAGTGCTAGAGACCCCCAAGCGGGAAACTACAATGAGCAGTACTTC; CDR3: CSARDPQAGNYNEQYF
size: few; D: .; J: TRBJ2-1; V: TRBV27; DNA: TGTGCCAGCAGTTTATGGATGTCAGGGGTTGAGCAGTTCTTC; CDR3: CASSLWMSGVEQFF
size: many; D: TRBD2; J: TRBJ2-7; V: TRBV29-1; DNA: TGCAGCGTCAAAGCGGGAGAATACGAGCAGTACTTC; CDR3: CSVKAGEYEQYF
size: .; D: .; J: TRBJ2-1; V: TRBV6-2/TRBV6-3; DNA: TGTGCCAGCAGTTACTCGTGGGGAGTCGGCGTTAGTGAGCAGTTCTTC; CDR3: CASSYSWGVGVSEQFF
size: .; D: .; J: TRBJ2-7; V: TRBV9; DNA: TGTGCCAACAGCCCCGACAGACAGTACACCTACGAGCAGTACTTC; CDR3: CANSPDRQYTYEQYF
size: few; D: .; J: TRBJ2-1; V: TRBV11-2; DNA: TGTGCCAGCAGCTCTGTAAGGACTGCAACAAGGATTGAGCAGTTCTTC; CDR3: CASSSVRTATRIEQFF
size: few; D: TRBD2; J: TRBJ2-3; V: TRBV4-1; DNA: TGCGCCAGCAGCCAAGCTCTTGGGACTAGCGGCACAGATACGCAGTATTTT; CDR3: CASSQALGTSGTDTQYF
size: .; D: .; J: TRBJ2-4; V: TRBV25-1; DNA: TGTGCCAGCAGTGACCCAGGAGTGGGTGGAAACATTCAGTACTTC; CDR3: CASSDPGVGGNIQYF
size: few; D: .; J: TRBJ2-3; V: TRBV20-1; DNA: TGCAGTGCTAGAGATTCGCGAGTTGCTAGCACAGATACGCAGTATTTT; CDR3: CSARDSRVASTDTQYF
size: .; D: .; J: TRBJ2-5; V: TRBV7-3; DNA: TGTGCCAGCAGCGTAACAGGACAGCAAGAGACCCAGTACTTC; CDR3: CASSVTGQQETQYF
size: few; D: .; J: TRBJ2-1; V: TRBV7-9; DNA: TGTGCCAGCAGCGATACGGGGATCGCGTACAATGAGCAGTTCTTC; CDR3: CASSDTGIAYNEQFF
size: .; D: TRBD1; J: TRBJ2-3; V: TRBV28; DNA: TGTGCCAGCAGTTTATTTGACAGGGTAGTAAATACGCAGTATTTT; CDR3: CASSLFDRVVNTQYF
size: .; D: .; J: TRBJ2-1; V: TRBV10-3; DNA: TGTGCCATCAGGGGGGGGCTCTACAATGAGCAGTTCTTC; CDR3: CAIRGGLYNEQFF
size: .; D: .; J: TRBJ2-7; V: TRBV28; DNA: TGTGCCAGCAGTTTGGGATTGATGGGGGACAAGCACTACGAGCAGTACTTC; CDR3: CASSLGLMGDKHYEQYF
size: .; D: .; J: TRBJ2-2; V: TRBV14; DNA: TGTGCCAGCAGCCAAGATTTCGGGACCGGGGAGCTGTTTTTT; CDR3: CASSQDFGTGELFF
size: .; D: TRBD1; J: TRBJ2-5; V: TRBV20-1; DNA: TGCAGTGCTTTGGACAGGGGGCCAGAGACCCAGTACTTC; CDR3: CSALDRGPETQYF
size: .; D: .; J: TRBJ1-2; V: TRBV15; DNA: TGTGCCACCAGCAGAGCCCGGTCCAGCTCCTATGGCTACACCTTC; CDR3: CATSRARSSSYGYTF
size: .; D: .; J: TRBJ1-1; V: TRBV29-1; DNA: TGCAGCGTTCCTAACACTGAAGCTTTCTTT; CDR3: CSVPNTEAFF
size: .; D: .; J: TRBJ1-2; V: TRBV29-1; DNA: TGCAGCGTTGCTTCGCAGGGACCCCGCTATGGCTACATCTTC; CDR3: CSVASQGPRYGYIF
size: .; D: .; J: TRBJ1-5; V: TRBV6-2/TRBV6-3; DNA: TGTGCCAGCAATCGGACAGACCCGGATCAGCCCCAGCATTTT; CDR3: CASNRTDPDQPQHF
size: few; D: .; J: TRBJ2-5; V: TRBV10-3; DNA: TGTGCCATCAGTGAGGCGGAGGGCCGATCCCGAGGGCGATTAGGGTCAGAGACCCAGTACTTC; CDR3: CAISEAEGRSRGRLGSETQYF
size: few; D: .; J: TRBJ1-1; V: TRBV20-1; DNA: TGCAGTGCTAGAGAGAGGACACGGAACACTGAAGCTTTCTTT; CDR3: CSARERTRNTEAFF
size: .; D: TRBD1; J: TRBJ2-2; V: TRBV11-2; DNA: TGTGCCAGCAGCTTGGGACAGGGGACGGCCGGGGAGCTGTTTTTT; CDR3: CASSLGQGTAGELFF
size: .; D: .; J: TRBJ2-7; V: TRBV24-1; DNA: TGTGCCACCAGTGATTCGGGACACCCCTACGAGCAGTACTTC; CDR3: CATSDSGHPYEQYF